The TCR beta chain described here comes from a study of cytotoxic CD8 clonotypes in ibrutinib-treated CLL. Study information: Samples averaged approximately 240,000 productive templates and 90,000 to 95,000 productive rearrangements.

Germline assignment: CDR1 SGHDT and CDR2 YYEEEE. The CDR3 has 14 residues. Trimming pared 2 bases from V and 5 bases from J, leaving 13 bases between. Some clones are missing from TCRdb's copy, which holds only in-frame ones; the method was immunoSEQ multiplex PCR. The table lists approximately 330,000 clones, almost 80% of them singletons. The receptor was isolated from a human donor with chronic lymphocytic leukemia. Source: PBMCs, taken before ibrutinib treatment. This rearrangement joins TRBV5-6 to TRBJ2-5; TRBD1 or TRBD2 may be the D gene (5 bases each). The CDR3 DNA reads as TGTGCCAGCAGCTTCCCCGGGACGAGGGAGACCCAGTACTTC. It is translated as CASSFPGTRETQYF.